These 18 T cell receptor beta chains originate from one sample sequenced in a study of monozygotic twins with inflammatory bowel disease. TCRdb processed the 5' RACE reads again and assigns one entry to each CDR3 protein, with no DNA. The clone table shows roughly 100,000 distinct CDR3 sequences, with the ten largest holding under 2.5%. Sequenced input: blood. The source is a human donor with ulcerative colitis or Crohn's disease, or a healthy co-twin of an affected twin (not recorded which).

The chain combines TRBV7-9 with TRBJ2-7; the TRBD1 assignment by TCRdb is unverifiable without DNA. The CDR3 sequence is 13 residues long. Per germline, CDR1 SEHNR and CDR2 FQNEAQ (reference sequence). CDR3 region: CASSSQGKYEQYF.

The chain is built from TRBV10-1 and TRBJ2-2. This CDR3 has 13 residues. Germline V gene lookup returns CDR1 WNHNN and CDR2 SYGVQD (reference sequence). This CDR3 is CASSEPDAGELFF.

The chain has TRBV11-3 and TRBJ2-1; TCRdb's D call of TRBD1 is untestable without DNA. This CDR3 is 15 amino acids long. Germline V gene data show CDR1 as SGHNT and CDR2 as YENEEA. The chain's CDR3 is CASSPTGLMYNEQFF.

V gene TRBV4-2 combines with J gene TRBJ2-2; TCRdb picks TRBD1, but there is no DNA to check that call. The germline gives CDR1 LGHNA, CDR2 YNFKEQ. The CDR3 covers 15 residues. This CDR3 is CASSHGGANTGELFF.

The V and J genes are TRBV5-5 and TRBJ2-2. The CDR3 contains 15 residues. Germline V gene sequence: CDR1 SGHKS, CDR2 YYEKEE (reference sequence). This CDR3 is CASSLLRENTGELFF.

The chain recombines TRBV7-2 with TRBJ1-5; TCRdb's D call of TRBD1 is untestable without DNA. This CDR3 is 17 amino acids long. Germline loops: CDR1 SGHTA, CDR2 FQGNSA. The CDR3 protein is CASSLSATGGGNQPQHF. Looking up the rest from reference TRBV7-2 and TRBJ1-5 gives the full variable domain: GAGVSQSPSNKVTEKGKDVELRCDPISGHTALYWYRQSLGQGLEFLIYFQGNSAPDKSGLPSDRFSAERTGGSVSTLTIQRTQQEDSAVYLCASSLSATGGGNQPQHFGDGTRLSIL.

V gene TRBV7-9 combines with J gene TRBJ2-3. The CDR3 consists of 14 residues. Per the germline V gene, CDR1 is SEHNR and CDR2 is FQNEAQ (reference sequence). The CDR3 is CASSFLQDTDTQYF.

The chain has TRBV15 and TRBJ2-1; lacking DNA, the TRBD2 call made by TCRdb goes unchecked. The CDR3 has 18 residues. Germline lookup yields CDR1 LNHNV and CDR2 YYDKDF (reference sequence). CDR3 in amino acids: CATSRGLAGSLLRVEQFF.

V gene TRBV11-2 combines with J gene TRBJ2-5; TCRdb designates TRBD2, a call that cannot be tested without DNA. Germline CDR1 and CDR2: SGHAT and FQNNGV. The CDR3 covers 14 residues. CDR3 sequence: CASSLGTSGVAQYF.

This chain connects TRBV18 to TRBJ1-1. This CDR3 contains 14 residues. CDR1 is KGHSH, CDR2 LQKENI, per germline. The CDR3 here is CASRTTTGNTEAFF.

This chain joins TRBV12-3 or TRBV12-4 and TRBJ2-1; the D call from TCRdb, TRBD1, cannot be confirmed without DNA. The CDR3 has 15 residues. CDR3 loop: CASSSWTGETNGQFF.

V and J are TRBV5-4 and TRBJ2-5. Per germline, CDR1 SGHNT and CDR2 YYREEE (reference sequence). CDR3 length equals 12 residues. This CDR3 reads CASSPDGETQYF.

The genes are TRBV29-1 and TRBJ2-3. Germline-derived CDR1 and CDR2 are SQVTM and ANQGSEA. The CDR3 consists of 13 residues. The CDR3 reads CSVGPLGTDTQYF.

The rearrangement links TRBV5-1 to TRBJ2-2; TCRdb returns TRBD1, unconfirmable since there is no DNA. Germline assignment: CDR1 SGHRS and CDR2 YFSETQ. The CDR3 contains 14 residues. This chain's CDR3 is CASSQRTGAGELFF. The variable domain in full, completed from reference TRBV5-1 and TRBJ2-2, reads KAGVTQTPRYLIKTRGQQVTLSCSPISGHRSVSWYQQTPGQGLQFLFEYFSETQRNKGNFPGRFSGRQFSNSRSEMNVSTLELGDSALYLCASSQRTGAGELFFGEGSRLTVL.

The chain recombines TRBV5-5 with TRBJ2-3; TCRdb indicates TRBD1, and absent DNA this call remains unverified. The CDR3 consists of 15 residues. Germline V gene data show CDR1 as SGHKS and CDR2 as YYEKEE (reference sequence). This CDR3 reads CASWGFQGSTDTQYF.

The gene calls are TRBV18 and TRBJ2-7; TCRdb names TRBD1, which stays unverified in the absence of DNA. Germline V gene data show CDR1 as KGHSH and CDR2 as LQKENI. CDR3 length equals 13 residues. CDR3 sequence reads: CASSFSRRGEQYF.

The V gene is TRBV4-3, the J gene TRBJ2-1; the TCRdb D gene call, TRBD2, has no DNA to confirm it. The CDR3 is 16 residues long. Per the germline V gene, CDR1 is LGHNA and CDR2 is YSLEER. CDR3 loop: CASSQGALAAHNEQFF.

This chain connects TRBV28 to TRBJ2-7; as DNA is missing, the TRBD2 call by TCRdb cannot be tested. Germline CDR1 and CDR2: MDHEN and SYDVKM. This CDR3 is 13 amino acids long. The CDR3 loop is CASSHGNSYEQYF.